The clone carrying this T cell receptor beta chain was detected ten times or more. The antigen remains unidentified. The data were taken from a study of early T cells in non-severe SARS-CoV-2 infection. Across the whole study: Chains were unpaired, as sequencing was done on bulk RNA from unsorted whole blood.

Attachment of unique molecular identifiers to individual cDNA molecules was performed. One entry per CDR3 protein results from TCRdb running MiXCR on the 5' RACE reads. Of tens of thousands of distinct CDR3 sequences in the sample, roughly 9.9% were seen once. Per the germline V gene, CDR1 is LNHNV and CDR2 is YYDKDF (reference sequence). The CDR3 runs 14 residues. The V gene lost 0 bases and the J gene lost 5 bases, with 11 bases spanning the gap. The study, taken as a whole, reports: Matching with VDJdb favored anti-spike CD8 responses (missing private and CD4 specificities).

The specimen was whole blood. The V call is TRBV15, the J call TRBJ2-7, with D uncertain. This receptor was taken from an adult who was a healthcare worker with PCR-confirmed SARS-CoV-2 infection or an uninfected control (not recorded which). The CDR3 loop reads CATSRDAESDEQYF. The CDR3 region has the DNA TGTGCCACCAGCAGAGATGCGGAATCAGACGAGCAGTACTTC.